These 15 T cell receptor beta chains share one sample of origin, sequenced in a study of human T cells and chemical hapten exposure. MiXCR, applied by TCRdb to the RACE reads, yields one record per CDR3 protein. The sample includes about 120,000 distinct CDR3 sequences, roughly 14% of them seen just once. Indicated time point: pre-sensitization, week 0. Treatment described: therapeutic diphenylcyclopropenone sensitization with weekly scalp DPC. The sequenced sample was whole blood, obtained in connection with sensitization to the hapten diphenylcyclopropenone (DPC). Receptors were obtained from a woman younger than 35 with alopecia areata. Some clones in this sample may be carry-over from other donors' samples.

The sample holds a few counts of this clonotype. This chain uses TRBV5-6 with TRBJ1-5; no clear D. The CDR3 covers 16 residues. V lost 0 bases, J lost 0 bases, and 10 bases lay in between. Germline V gene lookup returns CDR1 SGHDT and CDR2 YYEEEE. CDR3 DNA: TGTGCCAGCAGCTTGGGAAGGCGAGTTAGCAATCAGCCCCAGCATTTT. Its protein is CASSLGRRVSNQPQHF.

This clonotype was observed a handful of times. The chain is built from TRBV11-3 and TRBJ2-1; possible D gene TRBD2, 6 bases. Per germline, CDR1 SGHNT and CDR2 YENEEA. Trimming shortened V by 5 bases and J by 13 bases, and 15 bases separated the two germline ends. The CDR3 is 12 amino acids. The CDR3 loop is CASSTARGSQFF. As DNA, the CDR3 is TGTGCCAGCAGCACTGCGCGGGGATCTCAGTTCTTC.

This clonotype has just a few counts. J is TRBJ2-7 and V is TRBV12-3 or TRBV12-4, with D unclear. CDR3 length: 14 amino acids. V dropped 4 bases and J dropped 2 bases, with 12 bases sitting between them. The CDR3 DNA reads as TGTGCCAGCAGTTCTACCGGGCTCACCTACGAGCAGTACTTC. Protein sequence: CASSSTGLTYEQYF.

The chain carries TRBV24-1 and TRBJ2-3, with D perhaps TRBD2 (6 bases). Trimming took 5 bases from V and 4 from J, leaving 12 bases between them. CDR1 is KGHDR, CDR2 SFDVKD, per germline. The CDR3 spans 14 residues. In DNA form, the CDR3 reads TGTGCCACCAGTGGCTCACCGGGGGCAGATACGCAGTATTTT. Its translation: CATSGSPGADTQYF.

This chain uses TRBV20-1 with TRBJ2-1, with 11 bases fitting TRBD2. J lost 4 bases, V lost 0 bases, and 17 bases had no gene match. The CDR3 extends over 20 amino acids. CDR1 is DFQATT and CDR2 is SNEGSKA in the germline V gene (reference sequence). The CDR3 bases are TGCAGTGCTAGAGATGAAGTAGCGGGGGGGTCCCTAGCGGGATACAATGAGCAGTTCTTC. Residues: CSARDEVAGGSLAGYNEQFF.

The chain links TRBV5-4 to TRBJ2-7; either TRBD1 or TRBD2 may fit D (5 bases each). Germline assignment: CDR1 SGHNT and CDR2 YYREEE (reference sequence). V was trimmed by 0 bases and J by 5 bases, leaving 9 bases between them. The CDR3 contains 13 residues. The CDR3 is CASSLAGSHEQYF. In nucleotides, the CDR3 is TGTGCCAGCAGCTTGGCAGGGAGCCACGAGCAGTACTTC.

This clonotype was observed a handful of times. The chain is built from TRBV7-2 and TRBJ1-1, with D maybe TRBD1 (6 bases). The CDR3 is 16 amino acids. The ends were cut back, 1 base at V and 1 base at J, with 13 bases in the middle. The germline CDR1 and CDR2 sequences are SGHTA and FQGNSA. CDR3 bases: TGTGCCAGCAGCTTAGTCCCCGGGACAAAGAACACTGAAGCTTTCTTT. Amino acid sequence: CASSLVPGTKNTEAFF.

This clonotype was seen only a few times. The V and J genes are TRBV15 and TRBJ2-2, with D tentatively TRBD1 or TRBD2 (5 bases each). Germline-derived CDR1 and CDR2 are LNHNV and YYDKDF (reference sequence). The CDR3 is made up of 16 amino acids. V was shortened by 5 bases and J by 4 bases, with 17 bases between the two germline ends. The CDR3 is CATSEGRLRGTGELFF. DNA of the CDR3: TGTGCCACCAGCGAGGGACGCCTGCGTGGCACCGGGGAGCTGTTTTTT. Combining the CDR3 with reference TRBV15 and TRBJ2-2 gives the whole variable domain DAMVIQNPRYQVTQFGKPVTLSCSQTLNHNVMYWYQQKSSQAPKLLFHYYDKDFNNEADTPDNFQSRRPNTSFCFLDIRSPGLGDTAMYLCATSEGRLRGTGELFFGEGSRLTVL.

This clonotype was observed a few times. This chain uses TRBV14 with TRBJ1-1; unclear D gene. CDR3 size: 15 residues. V was clipped by 4 bases and J by 5 bases, with 17 bases between them. Germline V gives CDR1 SGHDN, CDR2 FVKESK. The CDR3 DNA reads as TGTGCCAGCAGCCGAACCTCTTGGCGGGGAACTGAAGCTTTCTTT. As protein: CASSRTSWRGTEAFF.

The chain joins TRBV24-1 to TRBJ2-3; 8 bases fit TRBD1. CDR1 is KGHDR, CDR2 SFDVKD, per germline. After removal of 4 bases from V and 6 bases from J, the junction contained 8 bases not matched to a gene. The CDR3 totals 15 residues. The CDR3 sequence: CATSDSTGEKDTQYF. In nucleotides, the CDR3 is TGTGCCACCAGTGACTCGACAGGGGAGAAGGATACGCAGTATTTT.

Only a few counts were recorded for this clonotype. V is TRBV20-1 and J is TRBJ2-7, with D uncertain. CDR3 length: 12 amino acids. Germline CDR1 DFQATT, CDR2 SNEGSKA (reference sequence). Trimming cost V 3 bases and J 2 bases, with 8 bases left between them. For the CDR3, the DNA is TGCAGTGCTAGCGAGACCACCTACGAGCAGTACTTC. This codes for CSASETTYEQYF.

In this sample, this clonotype turned up many times. The V and J genes are TRBV4-3 and TRBJ2-3, with D possibly TRBD1 on 5 matching bases. V gave up 4 bases and J gave up 5 bases, with 13 bases separating them. CDR1 LGHNA and CDR2 YSLEER come from the germline V gene. This CDR3 has 14 amino acids. The CDR3, as DNA: TGCGCCAGCAGCCTGGAAGGGGAACAAGATACGCAGTATTTT. It is translated as CASSLEGEQDTQYF.

This clonotype was detected many times. V gene TRBV7-2 combines with J gene TRBJ2-1, with 9 bases fitting TRBD2. V lost 5 bases to trimming and J lost 3 bases; unmatched junction nucleotides: 8. Germline CDR1 and CDR2: SGHTA and FQGNSA. CDR3 length: 16 residues. The CDR3 here is CASSPDSGGRYNEQFF. The DNA of the CDR3 is TGTGCCAGCAGCCCAGATAGCGGGGGCCGCTACAATGAGCAGTTCTTC.

This clonotype was seen repeatedly, ten times or more. V is TRBV19 and J is TRBJ2-6; D may match TRBD1 or TRBD2 (5 bases each). Germline CDR1 LNHDA, CDR2 SQIVND (reference sequence). There are 15 residues in the CDR3. The ends were cut back, 9 bases at V and 0 bases at J, with 12 bases in the middle. For the CDR3, the DNA is TGTGCCAGCACCTCAGGGAGCTCTGGGGCCAACGTCCTGACTTTC. Its translation is CASTSGSSGANVLTF.

The CDR3 region has the DNA TGTGCCAGTTGCATTCGGGCAAGATACTACGAGCAGTACTTC. This codes for CASCIRARYYEQYF. This chain links TRBV6-1 with TRBJ2-7, with unresolved D. The CDR3 consists of 14 residues. Trimming pared 9 bases from V and 3 bases from J, leaving 18 bases between. CDR1 is MNHNS and CDR2 is SASEGT in the germline V gene.